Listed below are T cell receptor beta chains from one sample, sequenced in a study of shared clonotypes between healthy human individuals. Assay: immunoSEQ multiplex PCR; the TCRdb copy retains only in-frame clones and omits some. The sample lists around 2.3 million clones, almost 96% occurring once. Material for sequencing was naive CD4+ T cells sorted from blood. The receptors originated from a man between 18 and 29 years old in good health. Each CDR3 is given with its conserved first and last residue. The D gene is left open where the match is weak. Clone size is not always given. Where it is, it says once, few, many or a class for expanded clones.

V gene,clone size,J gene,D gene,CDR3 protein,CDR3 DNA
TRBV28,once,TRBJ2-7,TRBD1,CASSEGGPSAQYF,TGTGCCAGCAGCGAAGGGGGCCCTTCGGCGCAGTACTTC
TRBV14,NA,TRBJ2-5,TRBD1,CASSQVRTGARETQYF,TGTGCCAGCAGCCAGGTGCGAACAGGGGCTCGTGAGACCCAGTACTTC
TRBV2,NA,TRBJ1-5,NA,CASRRGALSNQPQHF,TGTGCCAGCCGGAGGGGGGCGCTCAGCAATCAGCCCCAGCATTTT
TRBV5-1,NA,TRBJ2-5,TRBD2,CASSTGGPQETQYF,TGCGCCAGCTCGACGGGGGGGCCCCAAGAGACCCAGTACTTC
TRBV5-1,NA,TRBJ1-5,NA,CASSLEGLGADQPQHF,TGCGCCAGCAGCTTGGAAGGACTAGGGGCGGATCAGCCCCAGCATTTT
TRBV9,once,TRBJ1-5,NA,CASSAGYGRGDQPQHF,TGTGCCAGCAGTGCCGGTTATGGCAGGGGAGATCAGCCCCAGCATTTT
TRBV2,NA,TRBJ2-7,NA,CASSERGLPYEQYF,TGTGCCAGCAGTGAGCGGGGACTTCCCTACGAGCAGTACTTC
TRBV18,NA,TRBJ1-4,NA,CASSPQGFNEKLFF,TGTGCCAGCTCACCGCAGGGGTTTAATGAAAAACTGTTTTTT
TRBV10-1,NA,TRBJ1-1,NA,CASSDSWNTEAFF,TGCGCCAGCAGTGACTCTTGGAACACTGAAGCTTTCTTT
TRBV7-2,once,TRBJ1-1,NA,CASSSLQGRTEAFF,TGTGCCAGCAGCAGCTTACAGGGACGCACTGAAGCTTTCTTT
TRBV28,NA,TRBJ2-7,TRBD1,CASSPTGTGLYEQYF,TGTGCCAGCAGTCCCACCGGGACAGGGCTCTACGAGCAGTACTTC
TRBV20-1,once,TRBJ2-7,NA,CSARVVYEQYF,TGCAGTGCTAGGGTCGTCTACGAGCAGTACTTC
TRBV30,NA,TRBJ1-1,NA,CAWSVIRGFSTEAFF,TGTGCCTGGAGTGTAATTAGGGGCTTTAGCACTGAAGCTTTCTTT
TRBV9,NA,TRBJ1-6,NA,CASSVELGNSPLHF,TGTGCCAGCAGCGTAGAATTGGGTAATTCACCCCTCCACTTT
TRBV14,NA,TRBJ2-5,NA,CASSPTRETQYF,TGTGCCAGCAGCCCGACCCGCGAGACCCAGTACTTC
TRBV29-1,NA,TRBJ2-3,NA,CSVEILQGTDTQYF,TGCAGCGTTGAAATCCTACAGGGCACAGATACGCAGTATTTT
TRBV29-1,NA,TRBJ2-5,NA,CSVVNQETQYF,TGCAGCGTTGTAAACCAAGAGACCCAGTACTTC
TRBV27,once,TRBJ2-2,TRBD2,CASMASGRLNTGELFF,TGTGCCAGCATGGCTAGCGGGAGACTGAACACCGGGGAGCTGTTTTTT
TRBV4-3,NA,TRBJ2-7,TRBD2,CASSQEWSGKYEQYF,TGCGCCAGCAGCCAAGAATGGAGCGGGAAATACGAGCAGTACTTC
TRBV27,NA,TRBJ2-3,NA,CASSFGRRTDTQYF,TGTGCCAGCAGTTTCGGCCGACGCACAGATACGCAGTATTTT
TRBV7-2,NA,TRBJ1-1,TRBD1,CASSLGGQGPEAFF,TGTGCCAGCAGCTTAGGGGGACAGGGTCCTGAAGCTTTCTTT
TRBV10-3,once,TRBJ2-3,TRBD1,CAISDRDRHTDTQYF,TGTGCCATCAGTGATCGGGACAGGCATACAGATACGCAGTATTTT
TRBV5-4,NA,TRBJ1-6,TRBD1,CASSVGYAGTGVNSPLHF,TGTGCCAGCAGCGTGGGGTACGCCGGGACAGGGGTTAATTCACCCCTCCACTTT
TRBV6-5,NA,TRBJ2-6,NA,CASSYGVVAGANVLTF,TGTGCCAGCAGTTACGGGGTCGTGGCTGGGGCCAACGTCCTGACTTTC
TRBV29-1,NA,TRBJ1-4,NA,CSVGGFGTNEKLFF,TGCAGCGTTGGAGGGTTCGGAACTAATGAAAAACTGTTTTTT
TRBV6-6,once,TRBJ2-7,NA,CASSPQGWGRYEQYF,TGTGCCAGCAGCCCCCAGGGGTGGGGCCGATACGAGCAGTACTTC